In this sample, the clone carrying this T cell receptor beta chain turned up a few times. The entry originates in a study of cytomegalovirus exposure and HLA in healthy donors. Trimming took off 8 bases at V and 2 bases at J, with 7 bases between the two ends. CDR3 length: 12 residues. Germline V gene sequence: CDR1 MNHEY, CDR2 SVGAGI. 13 Jbeta primers and 60 Vbeta primers were used for the PCR. Sequencing used immunoSEQ multiplex PCR; TCRdb keeps in-frame clones, though not all of them. The sample lists fewer than 110,000 clones, approximately 80% occurring once. This rearrangement joins TRBV6-5 to TRBJ1-5; no clear D gene. Material for sequencing was PBMCs. This clonotype was sampled from a male donor in good health and CMV-seronegative. The CDR3 protein is CASGRGNQPQHF. CDR3 coding DNA: TGTGCCAGCGGGCGGGGCAATCAGCCCCAGCATTTT.